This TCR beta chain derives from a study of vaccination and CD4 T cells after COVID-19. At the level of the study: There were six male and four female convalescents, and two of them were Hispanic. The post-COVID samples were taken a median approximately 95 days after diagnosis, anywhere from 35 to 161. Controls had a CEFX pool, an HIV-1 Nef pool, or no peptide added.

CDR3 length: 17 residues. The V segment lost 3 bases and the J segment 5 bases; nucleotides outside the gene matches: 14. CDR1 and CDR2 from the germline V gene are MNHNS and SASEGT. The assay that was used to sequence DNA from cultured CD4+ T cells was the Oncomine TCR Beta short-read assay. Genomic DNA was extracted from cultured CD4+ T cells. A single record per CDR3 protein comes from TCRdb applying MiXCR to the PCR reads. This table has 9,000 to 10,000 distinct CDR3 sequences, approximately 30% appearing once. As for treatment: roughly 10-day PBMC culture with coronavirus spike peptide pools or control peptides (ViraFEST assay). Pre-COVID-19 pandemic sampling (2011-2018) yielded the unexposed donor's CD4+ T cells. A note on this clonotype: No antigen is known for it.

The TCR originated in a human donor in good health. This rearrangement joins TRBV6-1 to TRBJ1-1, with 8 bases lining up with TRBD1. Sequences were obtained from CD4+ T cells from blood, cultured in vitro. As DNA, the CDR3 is TGTGCCAGCAGTGAGCAGGGGGCGACGGTAGAACGGACTGAAGCTTTCTTT. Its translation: CASSEQGATVERTEAFF.